This T cell receptor beta chain is drawn from a study of multiple sclerosis patients with progressive multifocal leukoencephalopathy. Study outcomes and limitations: Preferential TRBV-TRBJ pairings or common gene usage were not detected at PML.

Measured with immunoSEQ multiplex PCR; TCRdb has only the in-frame clones, and not every one. The data show about 30,000 clones, roughly 90% seen once. Indicated time point: 6 to 7 months of natalizumab therapy. All PML patients were female, and all patients had earlier interferon beta. At 6 months of natalizumab came T1, and at 12 months came T2. The V and J ends lost 5 bases and 4 bases respectively, with 17 bases between them. The germline V gene has CDR1 MNHNS and CDR2 SASEGT. There are 15 residues in the CDR3. About this clone: Its specificity is not known.

This sequence originates from a human donor with multiple sclerosis. The chain couples TRBV6-1 to TRBJ1-2; D call uncertain. The specimen was PBMCs, collected from a patient treated with natalizumab. CDR3 protein: CASSRTEDGVYGYTF. CDR3 nucleotides: TGTGCCAGCAGTCGAACCGAGGATGGGGTCTATGGCTACACCTTC.